Listed below are T cell receptor beta chains from one sample, sequenced in a study of blood T cell repertoires in COVID-19. Profiling relied on immunoSEQ multiplex PCR, and the TCRdb table lists in-frame clones only, not all of them. The sample shows some 50,000 clones, roughly nine tenths of them seen only once. The sequencing input was peripheral blood. The source is a man between 35 and 55 years old with active COVID-19. The CDR3 runs from the conserved cysteine through the conserved F or W. The D gene is left open where the match is weak. Where a row states a size, it is once, few, many or the class of an expanded clone; other rows omit it.

D | J | V | size | length | DNA | CDR3
- | TRBJ2-1 | TRBV3-1/TRBV3-2 | - | 13 | TGTGCCAGCAGCCAAGTGGGCAACAATGAGCAGTTCTTC | CASSQVGNNEQFF
TRBD2 | TRBJ2-5 | TRBV9 | - | 16 | TGTGCCAGCAGCTCGAGACACTCTAGCGGACAAGAGACCCAGTACTTC | CASSSRHSSGQETQYF
TRBD1 | TRBJ2-3 | TRBV2 | - | 16 | TGTGCCAGCAGTGGAGACAGGGAGAAGGGCACAGATACGCAGTATTTT | CASSGDREKGTDTQYF
- | TRBJ2-1 | TRBV5-1 | once | 17 | TGCGCCAGCAGCTACCGGGGGGCTAGCGGACGGTACAATGAGCAGTTCTTC | CASSYRGASGRYNEQFF
- | TRBJ2-7 | TRBV6-9 | few | 15 | TGTGCCAACGCATTTGCAGGAGGGCCGTCCTACGAGCAGTACTTC | CANAFAGGPSYEQYF
TRBD2 | TRBJ2-2 | TRBV24-1 | - | 16 | TGTGCCACCAGTGATTTAACTAGCGGGGACTCCGGGGAGCTGTTTTTT | CATSDLTSGDSGELFF
- | TRBJ2-4 | TRBV15 | - | 12 | TGTGCCACCAGCAGCGGCAAAAACATTCAGTACTTC | CATSSGKNIQYF
TRBD1 | TRBJ1-1 | TRBV5-1 | - | 15 | TGCGCCAGCAGACGGACAGGGGGCGATTACACTGAAGCTTTCTTT | CASRRTGGDYTEAFF
- | TRBJ2-3 | TRBV28 | - | 16 | TGTGCCAGCAGCTCCCCAGTGGGTACAGGGACGGGTACGCAGTATTTT | CASSSPVGTGTGTQYF
- | TRBJ2-7 | TRBV19 | once | 16 | TGTGCCAGTAGTATAGGGCTGCGAGGGCGCACCTACGAGCAGTACTTC | CASSIGLRGRTYEQYF
TRBD2 | TRBJ2-1 | TRBV24-1 | - | 15 | TGTGCCACCAGGGGGACTAGCGGGGCCTACAATGAGCAGTTCTTC | CATRGTSGAYNEQFF
- | TRBJ1-1 | TRBV4-1 | once | 16 | TGCGCCAGCAGCCAAGAGGTGGTTGGAGGGCTCACTGAAGCTTTCTTT | CASSQEVVGGLTEAFF
- | TRBJ2-3 | TRBV19 | - | 12 | TGTGCCAGTATGGCAGATTCAGATACGCAGTATTTT | CASMADSDTQYF
TRBD2 | TRBJ2-3 | TRBV6-5 | - | 16 | TGTGCCAGCAGTTATTCTACTAGCGGGAACACAGATACGCAGTATTTT | CASSYSTSGNTDTQYF
TRBD1 | TRBJ1-1 | TRBV3-1/TRBV3-2 | - | 19 | TGTGCCAGCAGCCAACCCCAGGGGGGCTCATTGCTTGAGAACACTGAAGCTTTCTTT | CASSQPQGGSLLENTEAFF
- | TRBJ1-1 | TRBV28 | - | 13 | TGTGCCAGCAGTTTAGGGGACACCTTAACAGCTTTCTTT | CASSLGDTLTAFF
TRBD1 | TRBJ2-7 | TRBV5-1 | - | 15 | TGCGCCAGCAGCGTATGGGCGGACAGGGAGGACGAGCAGTACTTC | CASSVWADREDEQYF
- | TRBJ2-7 | TRBV25-1 | once | 13 | TGTGCCAGCAGTGAAGAGCCCCCCTACGAGCAGTACTTC | CASSEEPPYEQYF
- | TRBJ1-1 | TRBV27 | - | 13 | TGTGCCAGCAGTTTAACCCGAGCGGGGGAAGCTTTCTTT | CASSLTRAGEAFF
TRBD1 | TRBJ2-5 | TRBV2 | - | 16 | TGTGCCAGCAGTGCTGGGACAGGGGGTGTGAGAGAGACCCAGTACTTC | CASSAGTGGVRETQYF
TRBD2 | TRBJ2-1 | TRBV30 | few | 17 | TGTGCCTGGAGTGCCGCAGTCCGACTAGCGGGTGGCAATGAGCAGTTCTTC | CAWSAAVRLAGGNEQFF
- | TRBJ2-7 | TRBV28 | - | 14 | TGTGCCAGCAGTTTATTTGGGACACCAATCGAGCAGTACTTC | CASSLFGTPIEQYF
- | TRBJ2-5 | TRBV19 | - | 16 | TGTGCCAGTAGTAGCGCGGGCGGGATGTACCAAGAGACCCAGTACTTC | CASSSAGGMYQETQYF
TRBD1 | TRBJ2-7 | TRBV30 | - | 14 | TGTGCCTGGCAGTTCGGGACAGCTACCTACGAGCAGTACTTC | CAWQFGTATYEQYF
- | TRBJ1-2 | TRBV4-1 | - | 15 | TGCGCCAGCAGCCAAGAAACAGAAACTAACTATGGCTACACCTTC | CASSQETETNYGYTF
TRBD2 | TRBJ2-3 | TRBV13 | - | 16 | TGTGCCAGCAGCTTAGAGGGCGGGAGGAGCACAGATACGCAGTATTTT | CASSLEGGRSTDTQYF
- | TRBJ1-2 | TRBV28 | - | 15 | TGTGCCAGCAGACCCTCGACGACAGGAAACTATGGCTACACCTTC | CASRPSTTGNYGYTF
- | TRBJ2-3 | TRBV9 | - | 13 | TGTGCCAGCAGCGCGGGAGGCACAGATACGCAGTATTTT | CASSAGGTDTQYF
TRBD1 | TRBJ1-5 | TRBV19 | - | 14 | TGTGCCAGTAGCTGGACAGGGGGCATTCAGCCCCAGCATTTT | CASSWTGGIQPQHF
TRBD1 | TRBJ2-7 | TRBV18 | - | 12 | TGTGCCAGCTCATCTGACAGGGGCGAGCAGTACTTC | CASSSDRGEQYF
- | TRBJ1-2 | TRBV9 | many | 12 | TGTGCCAGCAGGCGACTTAACTATGGCTACACCTTC | CASRRLNYGYTF
TRBD1 | TRBJ2-7 | TRBV7-8 | - | 18 | TGTGCCAGCAGTCGAGCAGGGGGCAGCAGGGCCGCATCCTACGAGCAGTACTTC | CASSRAGGSRAASYEQYF
TRBD1 | TRBJ2-5 | TRBV27 | - | 14 | TGTGCCAGCAGCCCCGACAGGGAAAAAGAGACCCAGTACTTC | CASSPDREKETQYF
TRBD2 | TRBJ2-5 | TRBV7-2 | - | 15 | TGTGCCAGCAGCGGAAGACTAGCGGGAGAAGAGACCCAGTACTTC | CASSGRLAGEETQYF
TRBD2 | TRBJ2-1 | TRBV5-1 | - | 17 | TGCGCCAGCAGCCCCGGGACTAGCGGGACCGAATACAATGAGCAGTTCTTC | CASSPGTSGTEYNEQFF
- | TRBJ2-1 | TRBV13 | - | 14 | TGTGCCAGCATAACGGGTAACTCCTACAATGAGCAGTTCTTC | CASITGNSYNEQFF
TRBD1 | TRBJ1-3 | TRBV25-1 | once | 18 | TGTGCCAGCAGTGAATTTCCGTCCAGGGGGAACTCTGGAAACACCATATATTTT | CASSEFPSRGNSGNTIYF
- | TRBJ2-5 | TRBV4-2 | - | 15 | TGTGCCAGCAGCCAATGGGCAGGGCGCCAAGAGACCCAGTACTTC | CASSQWAGRQETQYF
- | TRBJ1-1 | TRBV30 | - | 16 | TGTGCCTGGAGTGTCGGATTCGGGGGGATGGACACTGAAGCTTTCTTT | CAWSVGFGGMDTEAFF
TRBD2 | TRBJ2-7 | TRBV27 | - | 18 | TGTGCCAGCAGTTTACGTCTAGCGGGAGACCATTTCAACTACGAGCAGTACTTC | CASSLRLAGDHFNYEQYF
- | TRBJ2-3 | TRBV7-2 | - | 15 | TGTGCCAGCAGCCTTAGCGTGTCTAGCACAGATACGCAGTATTTT | CASSLSVSSTDTQYF
TRBD1 | TRBJ1-1 | TRBV5-1 | - | 16 | TGCGCCAGCTCCTCAGGGGACAGGGGAATAGACACTGAAGCTTTCTTT | CASSSGDRGIDTEAFF
- | TRBJ1-1 | TRBV10-1 | - | 13 | TGCGCCAGCAGTGAAGGCAGGTTCACTGAAGCTTTCTTT | CASSEGRFTEAFF
TRBD2 | TRBJ2-7 | TRBV27 | - | 15 | TGTGCCAGCAGTTCCGGACTAGCGGGAGTGTACGAGCAGTACTTC | CASSSGLAGVYEQYF
TRBD1 | TRBJ1-1 | TRBV28 | - | 13 | TGTGCCAGCATTTTCCCCGGGACAGGTGAAGCTTTCTTT | CASIFPGTGEAFF
TRBD1 | TRBJ2-2 | TRBV29-1 | - | 16 | TGCAGCGTTGAAGATCGGAACAGGGGGCCGTCCGGGGAGCTGTTTTTT | CSVEDRNRGPSGELFF
- | TRBJ2-3 | TRBV19 | - | 16 | TGTGCCAGTCGGTACTCAGGTTCGGCCCCCACAGATACGCAGTATTTT | CASRYSGSAPTDTQYF
TRBD1 | TRBJ2-3 | TRBV6-4 | - | 14 | TGTGCCAGCAGTGCGACAGGGGACACAGATACGCAGTATTTT | CASSATGDTDTQYF
TRBD1 | TRBJ1-2 | TRBV3-1/TRBV3-2 | - | 14 | TGTGCCAGCAGCCCCTTCCGACAGGGTCGCGGCTACACCTTC | CASSPFRQGRGYTF
TRBD1 | TRBJ2-3 | TRBV10-3 | - | 16 | TGTGCCATCAGCGGCCAGGGGGCAGTTAGCACAGATACGCAGTATTTT | CAISGQGAVSTDTQYF
TRBD1 | TRBJ2-3 | TRBV7-9 | - | 15 | TGTGCCAGCAGCTATGGGCAGGGGGCAGGAGATACGCAGTATTTT | CASSYGQGAGDTQYF
- | TRBJ2-1 | TRBV5-1 | - | 13 | TGCGCCAGCAGCTTGGACTATGAGAATGAGCAGTTCTTC | CASSLDYENEQFF
- | TRBJ2-3 | TRBV19 | - | 14 | TGTGCCAGTAGTATGTTCGGGAGTCGGAATACGCAGTATTTT | CASSMFGSRNTQYF
- | TRBJ1-2 | TRBV28 | - | 13 | TGTGCCAGCACTCGGGTTGCCAACTATGGCTACACCTTC | CASTRVANYGYTF
TRBD1 | TRBJ1-5 | TRBV6-1 | - | 14 | TGTGCCAGCAGTGAGACAGGGGGGGCGCAGCCCCAGCATTTT | CASSETGGAQPQHF